This T cell receptor beta chain was found in a study of CXCR3-negative and CXCR3-positive naive CD8 T cells. Study conclusions and caveats: Both of the naive subsets showed about the same high diversity, but memory CD8+ cells had much less.

cDNA libraries for TRB were generated by 5' RACE incorporating UMI labels. Reanalyzing the 5' RACE reads, TCRdb keeps one entry per CDR3 protein, without DNA. The clone table shows about 30,000 distinct CDR3 sequences, with the ten largest holding roughly a tenth. Concerning this clonotype: Its antigen remains unknown.

This clonotype was sampled from a human donor in good health. Some clones in this sample may be carry-over from other donors' samples. Input material: memory CD8+ T cells from blood.

The CDR3: CASSKPFDSPSTDTQYF. This chain links TRBV21-1 with TRBJ2-3; TCRdb outputs TRBD2, but without DNA this stays unchecked. TRBV21-1 is a documented pseudogene. CDR3 length: 17 residues.